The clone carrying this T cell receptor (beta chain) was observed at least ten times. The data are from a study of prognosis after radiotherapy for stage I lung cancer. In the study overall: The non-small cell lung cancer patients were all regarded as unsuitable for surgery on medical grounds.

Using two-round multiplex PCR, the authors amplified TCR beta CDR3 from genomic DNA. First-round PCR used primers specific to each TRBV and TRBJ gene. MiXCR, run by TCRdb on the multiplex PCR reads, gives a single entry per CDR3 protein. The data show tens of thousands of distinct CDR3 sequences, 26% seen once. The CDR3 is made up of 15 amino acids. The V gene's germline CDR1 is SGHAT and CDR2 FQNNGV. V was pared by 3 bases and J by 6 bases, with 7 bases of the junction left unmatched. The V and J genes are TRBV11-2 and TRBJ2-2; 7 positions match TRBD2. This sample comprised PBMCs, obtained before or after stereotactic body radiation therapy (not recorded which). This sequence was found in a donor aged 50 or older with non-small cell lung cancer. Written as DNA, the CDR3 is TGTGCCAGCAGCTTTGATTGGGCGGGGGCCGGGGAGCTGTTTTTT. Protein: CASSFDWAGAGELFF.